A selection of T cell receptor beta chains follows, all from one sample in a study of blood T cell repertoires in COVID-19. Generated by immunoSEQ multiplex PCR, the TCRdb table keeps only in-frame clones and is missing some. This sample has 400,000 to 450,000 clones, with about nine tenths found just once. Input material: peripheral blood. Every receptor here comes from a woman aged 25 to 39 with active or convalescent COVID-19. Each CDR3 is given with its conserved first and last residue. D genes are given only for firm matches. A row's size may be missing; if present it is once, few, many or a size class.

size,V,J,D,length,CDR3,DNA
few,TRBV12-3/TRBV12-4,TRBJ1-2,NA,13,CASRGAREGGYTF,TGTGCCAGCAGGGGGGCCCGGGAGGGTGGCTACACCTTC
once,TRBV3-1/TRBV3-2,TRBJ2-7,TRBD2,13,CASSQMLAGEQYF,TGTGCCAGCAGCCAAATGCTAGCGGGTGAGCAGTACTTC
NA,TRBV5-6,TRBJ2-7,TRBD2,15,CASSASGRAFYEQYF,TGTGCCAGCAGCGCTAGCGGGAGGGCCTTCTACGAGCAGTACTTC
NA,TRBV2,TRBJ1-1,NA,12,CASSVASTEAFF,TGTGCCAGCAGTGTAGCCTCCACTGAAGCTTTCTTT
NA,TRBV29-1,TRBJ2-7,TRBD1,12,CSVEGTGYEQYF,TGCAGCGTTGAGGGGACAGGATACGAGCAGTACTTC
NA,TRBV19,TRBJ2-1,TRBD2,22,CASSIGDTGLILLGLAGDLQFF,TGTGCCAGTAGTATAGGGGATACAGGGTTAATTCTCTTGGGACTAGCGGGAGACCTGCAGTTCTTC
NA,TRBV5-1,TRBJ1-3,NA,13,CASSLDSGNTIYF,TGCGCCAGCAGCTTGGACAGTGGAAACACCATATATTTT
NA,TRBV29-1,TRBJ2-1,TRBD2,14,CSVVLAGGSWEQFF,TGCAGCGTCGTACTAGCGGGAGGGAGTTGGGAGCAGTTCTTC
NA,TRBV12-3/TRBV12-4,TRBJ1-1,NA,13,CASSTTTGVEAFF,TGTGCCAGCAGTACCACGACAGGCGTCGAAGCTTTCTTT
NA,TRBV27,TRBJ1-2,NA,13,CASSPREGYGYTF,TGTGCCAGCAGTCCCCGTGAGGGCTATGGCTACACCTTC
NA,TRBV6-5,TRBJ2-1,NA,14,CASSYGTPYNEQFF,TGTGCCAGCAGTTACGGGACACCCTACAATGAGCAGTTCTTC
NA,TRBV19,TRBJ2-4,NA,17,CASSPQVRELAKNIQYF,TGTGCCAGTAGTCCCCAGGTACGAGAGCTAGCCAAAAACATTCAGTACTTC
once,TRBV19,TRBJ2-2,NA,16,CASSISVRGASGELFF,TGTGCCAGTAGTATCTCGGTCAGGGGCGCGTCCGGGGAGCTGTTTTTT
NA,TRBV27,TRBJ1-4,NA,12,CASSQGSEKLFF,TGTGCCAGCAGTCAGGGTTCTGAAAAACTGTTTTTT
NA,TRBV6-4,TRBJ1-2,NA,13,CASSRELDYGYTF,TGTGCCAGCAGTAGGGAGCTCGACTATGGCTACACCTTC
NA,TRBV6-5,TRBJ2-7,TRBD1,14,CASSPGTVSYEQYF,TGTGCCAGCAGCCCCGGGACAGTCTCCTACGAGCAGTACTTC
NA,TRBV29-1,TRBJ2-7,TRBD1,13,CSVEGQYSYEQYF,TGCAGCGTTGAGGGACAGTACTCCTACGAGCAGTACTTC
NA,TRBV27,TRBJ2-7,TRBD1,16,CASTPLGTGNLYEQYF,TGTGCCAGCACTCCTTTAGGGACAGGTAATTTATACGAGCAGTACTTC
NA,TRBV7-9,TRBJ1-2,TRBD1,14,CASSLVQGGDGYTF,TGTGCCAGCAGCTTAGTTCAGGGGGGCGATGGCTACACCTTC
NA,TRBV28,TRBJ2-1,NA,17,CASRRSRRATTKNEQFF,TGTGCCAGCAGGCGATCAAGGCGGGCTACAACAAAAAATGAGCAGTTCTTC
NA,TRBV11-2,TRBJ2-1,NA,14,CASSNRLANGEQFF,TGTGCCAGCAGCAATAGGTTAGCCAACGGTGAGCAGTTCTTC
NA,TRBV5-1,TRBJ1-1,NA,14,CASSLHRESTEAFF,TGCGCCAGCAGCTTGCACAGGGAATCCACTGAAGCTTTCTTT
NA,TRBV9,TRBJ2-3,NA,15,CASSVGLASVDTQYF,TGTGCCAGCAGCGTAGGGCTAGCTTCTGTAGATACGCAGTATTTT
NA,TRBV4-1,TRBJ1-1,NA,15,CASSQDEPGNTEAFF,TGCGCCAGCAGCCAAGATGAGCCGGGGAACACTGAAGCTTTCTTT
NA,TRBV3-1/TRBV3-2,TRBJ1-2,NA,15,CASSHPKGGAYGYTF,TGTGCCAGCAGCCATCCCAAAGGGGGAGCCTATGGCTACACCTTC
NA,TRBV18,TRBJ1-1,TRBD1,13,CASSPRQGTEAFF,TGTGCCAGCTCACCACGACAGGGTACTGAAGCTTTCTTT
once,TRBV6-2/TRBV6-3,TRBJ2-1,NA,16,CASSYSEAPSYNEQFF,TGTGCCAGCAGTTACTCCGAGGCACCCTCCTACAATGAGCAGTTCTTC
NA,TRBV5-1,TRBJ2-1,TRBD2,14,CASSLGTSGGAHFF,TGCGCCAGCAGCTTGGGGACTAGCGGGGGGGCCCACTTCTTC
NA,TRBV3-1/TRBV3-2,TRBJ2-5,NA,13,CASSQPGGETQYF,TGTGCCAGCAGCCAGCCAGGGGGGGAGACCCAGTACTTC
once,TRBV5-8,TRBJ2-3,TRBD2,15,CASSDLAGGKDTQYF,TGTGCCAGCAGCGATTTAGCGGGAGGGAAGGATACGCAGTATTTT
NA,TRBV13,TRBJ1-5,NA,12,CASSLDGQPQHF,TGTGCCAGCAGCTTAGACGGGCAGCCCCAGCATTTT
NA,TRBV19,TRBJ1-2,NA,14,CASSRLTDNYGYTF,TGTGCCAGTAGTAGACTGACAGACAACTATGGCTACACCTTC
NA,TRBV19,TRBJ2-7,TRBD1,14,CASSPRQGTYEQYF,TGTGCCAGCAGCCCTCGACAGGGAACCTACGAGCAGTACTTC
NA,TRBV5-4,TRBJ1-2,NA,14,CASSLLGSGYGYTF,TGTGCCAGCAGCTTGTTAGGCAGCGGCTATGGCTACACCTTC
NA,TRBV4-2,TRBJ1-1,TRBD1,16,CASSERDSLVNTEAFF,TGTGCCAGCAGCGAGAGGGACAGCTTAGTGAACACTGAAGCTTTCTTT
once,TRBV5-1,TRBJ2-3,NA,14,CASYSTGIGDTQYF,TGCGCCAGCTACTCAACAGGGATCGGAGATACGCAGTATTTT
NA,TRBV2,TRBJ2-2,NA,14,CASSGLPEGGELFF,TGTGCCAGCAGTGGACTCCCAGAAGGCGGGGAGCTGTTTTTT
once,TRBV5-6,TRBJ1-1,NA,14,CASSASAPRTEAFF,TGTGCCAGCAGCGCCTCTGCACCGCGGACTGAAGCTTTCTTT
NA,TRBV19,TRBJ2-2,NA,15,CASSIFAANTGELFF,TGTGCCAGTAGTATTTTCGCGGCGAACACCGGGGAGCTGTTTTTT